This TCR beta chain was recovered during a study of cytomegalovirus exposure and HLA in healthy donors. Germline loops: CDR1 LNHDA, CDR2 SQIVND (reference sequence). The ends lost 6 bases at V and 2 bases at J; junction bases unmatched: 5. The CDR3 length is 14 residues. In the PCR, 60 Vbeta and 13 Jbeta primers were used. Clones were sequenced by immunoSEQ multiplex PCR, and TCRdb holds only the in-frame ones, with some missing. Here the sample spans about 76,000 clones, roughly two thirds being singletons. The origin of this receptor is a man aged 60 to 69 in good health and CMV-seropositive. The rearrangement joins TRBV19 to TRBJ2-7; 9 positions agree with TRBD1. Source material: PBMCs. The CDR3 is CASSPGQGPYEQYF. In DNA, the CDR3 is TGTGCCAGTAGCCCGGGACAGGGTCCCTACGAGCAGTACTTC.